The entry that follows covers one T cell receptor (beta chain) sequence. Its antigen is undetermined. TCRdb redid the calling of the reads with MiXCR, one entry per CDR3 protein. The sample yields about 600,000 distinct CDR3 sequences, 20% to 25% seen once. The CDR3 spans 14 residues. The germline V gene encodes CDR1 MDHEN and CDR2 SYDVKM. V lost 7 bases and J lost 5, with 15 bases in between. This record belongs to a study of T cell repertoires in cytomegalovirus infection. Findings and limits, study-wide: CMV-specific TCR beta clonotypes restricted by HLA-C dominated the ex vivo response.

The TCR originated in a human donor in good health (CMV status not recorded). Some clones in this sample may be carry-over from other donors' samples. This chain connects TRBV28 to TRBJ1-5; no firm D call. Specimen: CD8+ T cells from PBMCs. The CDR3 sequence is CASTGLRRDQPQHF. CDR3 DNA sequence: TGTGCCAGCACTGGACTCAGGAGGGATCAGCCCCAGCATTTT. Based on the CDR3 plus reference TRBV28 and TRBJ1-5, the full variable domain is DVKVTQSSRYLVKRTGEKVFLECVQDMDHENMFWYRQDPGLGLRLIYFSYDVKMKEKGDIPEGYSVSREKKERFSLILESASTNQTSMYLCASTGLRRDQPQHFGDGTRLSIL.